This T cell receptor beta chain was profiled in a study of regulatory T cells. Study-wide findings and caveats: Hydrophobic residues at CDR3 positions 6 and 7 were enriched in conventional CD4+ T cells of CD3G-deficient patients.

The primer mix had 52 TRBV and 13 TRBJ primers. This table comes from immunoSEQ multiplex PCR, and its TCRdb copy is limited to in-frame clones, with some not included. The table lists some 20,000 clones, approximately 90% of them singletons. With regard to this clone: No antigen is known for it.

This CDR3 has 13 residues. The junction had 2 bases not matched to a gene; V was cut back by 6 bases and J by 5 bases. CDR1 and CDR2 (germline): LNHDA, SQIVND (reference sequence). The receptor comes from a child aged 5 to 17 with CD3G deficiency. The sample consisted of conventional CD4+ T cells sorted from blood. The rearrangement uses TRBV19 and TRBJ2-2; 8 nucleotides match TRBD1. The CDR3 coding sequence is TGTGCCAGTAGAAACAGGGGGACCGGGGAGCTGTTTTTT. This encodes CASRNRGTGELFF. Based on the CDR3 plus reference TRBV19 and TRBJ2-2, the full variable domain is DGGITQSPKYLFRKEGQNVTLSCEQNLNHDAMYWYRQDPGQGLRLIYYSQIVNDFQKGDIAEGYSVSREKKESFPLTVTSAQKNPTAFYLCASRNRGTGELFFGEGSRLTVL.